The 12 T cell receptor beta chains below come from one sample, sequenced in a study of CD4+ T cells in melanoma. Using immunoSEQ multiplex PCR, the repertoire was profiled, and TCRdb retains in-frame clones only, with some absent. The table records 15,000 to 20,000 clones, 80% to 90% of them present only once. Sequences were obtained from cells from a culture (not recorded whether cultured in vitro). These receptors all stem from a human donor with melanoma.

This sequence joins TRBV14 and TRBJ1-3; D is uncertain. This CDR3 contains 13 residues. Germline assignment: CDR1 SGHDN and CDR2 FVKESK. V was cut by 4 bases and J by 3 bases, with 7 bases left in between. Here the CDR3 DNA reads TGTGCCAGCAGCCTGACAATTGGAAACACCATATATTTT. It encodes CASSLTIGNTIYF.

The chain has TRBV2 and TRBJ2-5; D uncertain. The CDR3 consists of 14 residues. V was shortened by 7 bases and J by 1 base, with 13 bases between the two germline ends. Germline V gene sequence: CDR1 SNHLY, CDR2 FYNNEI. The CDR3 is CASKPLRLQETQYF. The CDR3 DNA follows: TGTGCCAGCAAACCATTACGTCTCCAAGAGACCCAGTACTTC.

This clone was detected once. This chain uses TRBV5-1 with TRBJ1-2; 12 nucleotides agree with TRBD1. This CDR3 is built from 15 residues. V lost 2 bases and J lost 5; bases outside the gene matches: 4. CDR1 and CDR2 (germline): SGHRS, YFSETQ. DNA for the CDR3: TGCGCCAGCAGCTTTGGGGACAGGGGGCTTTATGGCTACACCTTC. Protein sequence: CASSFGDRGLYGYTF.

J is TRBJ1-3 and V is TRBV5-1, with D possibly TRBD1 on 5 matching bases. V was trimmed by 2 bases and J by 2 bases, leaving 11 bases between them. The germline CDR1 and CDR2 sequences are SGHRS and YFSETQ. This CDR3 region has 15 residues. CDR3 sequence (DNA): TGCGCCAGCAGCTTTTGGGGGGAGCCTGGAAACACCATATATTTT. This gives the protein CASSFWGEPGNTIYF.

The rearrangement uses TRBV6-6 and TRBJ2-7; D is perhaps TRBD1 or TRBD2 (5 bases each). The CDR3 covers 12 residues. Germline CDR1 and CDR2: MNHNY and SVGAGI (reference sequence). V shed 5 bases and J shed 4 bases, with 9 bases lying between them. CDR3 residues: CASSVWGYEQYF. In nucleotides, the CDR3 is TGTGCCAGCAGTGTCTGGGGGTACGAGCAGTACTTC.

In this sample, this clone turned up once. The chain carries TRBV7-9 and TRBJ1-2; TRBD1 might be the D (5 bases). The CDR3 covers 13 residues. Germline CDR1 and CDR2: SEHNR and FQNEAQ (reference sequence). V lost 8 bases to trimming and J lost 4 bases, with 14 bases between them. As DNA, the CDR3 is TGTGCCAGCGGGACCCCTGGGCTCTATGGCTACACCTTC. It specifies CASGTPGLYGYTF.

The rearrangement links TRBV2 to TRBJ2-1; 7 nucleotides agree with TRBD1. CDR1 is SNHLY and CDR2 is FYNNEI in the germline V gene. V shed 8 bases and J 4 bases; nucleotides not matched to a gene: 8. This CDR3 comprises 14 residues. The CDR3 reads CASLSGQIYNEQFF. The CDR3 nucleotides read TGTGCCAGCCTCTCGGGACAGATATACAATGAGCAGTTCTTC.

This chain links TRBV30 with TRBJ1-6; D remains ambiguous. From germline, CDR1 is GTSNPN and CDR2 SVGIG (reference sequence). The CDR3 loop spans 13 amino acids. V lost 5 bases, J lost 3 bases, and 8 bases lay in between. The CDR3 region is CAWWPNYNSPLHF. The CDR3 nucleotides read TGTGCCTGGTGGCCAAACTATAATTCACCCCTCCACTTT.

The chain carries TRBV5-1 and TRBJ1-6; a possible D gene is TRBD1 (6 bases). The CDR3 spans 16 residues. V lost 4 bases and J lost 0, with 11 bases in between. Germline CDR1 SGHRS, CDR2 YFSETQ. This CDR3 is CASSQQGSSYNSPLHF. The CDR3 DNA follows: TGCGCCAGCAGCCAGCAGGGGAGCTCCTATAATTCACCCCTCCACTTT.

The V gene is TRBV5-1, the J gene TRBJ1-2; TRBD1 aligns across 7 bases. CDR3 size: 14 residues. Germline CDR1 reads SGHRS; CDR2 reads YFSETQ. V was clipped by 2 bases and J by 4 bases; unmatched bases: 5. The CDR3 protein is CASSLDGQVYGYTF. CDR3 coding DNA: TGCGCCAGCAGCTTAGATGGACAGGTCTATGGCTACACCTTC.

CDR3 sequence (DNA): TGTGCCAGCAGTCGTGGCTCCACCGGGGAGCTGTTTTTT. Translation gives CASSRGSTGELFF. The chain links TRBV11-3 to TRBJ2-2, with D hard to call. Trimming cost V 6 bases and J 4 bases, with 9 bases left between them. Germline lookup yields CDR1 SGHNT and CDR2 YENEEA. The CDR3 covers 13 residues. The whole variable domain, filled in from reference TRBV11-3 and TRBJ2-2, reads EAGVVQSPRYKIIEKKQPVAFWCNPISGHNTLYWYLQNLGQGPELLIRYENEEAVDDSQLPKDRFSAERLKGVDSTLKIQPAELGDSAVYLCASSRGSTGELFFGEGSRLTVL.

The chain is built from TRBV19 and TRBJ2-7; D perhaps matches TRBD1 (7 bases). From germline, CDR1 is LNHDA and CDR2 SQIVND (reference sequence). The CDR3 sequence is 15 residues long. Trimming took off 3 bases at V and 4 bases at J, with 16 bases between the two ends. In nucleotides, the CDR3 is TGTGCCAGTAGTATCGGGGGACAGATCCGATACGAGCAGTACTTC. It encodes CASSIGGQIRYEQYF.